These T cell receptor beta chains were read from a single sample in a study of control samples from healthy donors and cancer patients. The assay was immunoSEQ multiplex PCR, and TCRdb's table has in-frame clones only and misses some. The table shows more than 95,000 clones, with about four fifths occurring only once. Sequenced sample: blood. These receptors were obtained from a woman between 45 and 65 years old in good health. Each CDR3 is given with its conserved first and last residue. A D gene is named only where the DNA matches it firmly. Not all rows give a size; the values are once, few, many and, for expanded clones, a class.

D: TRBD1; J: TRBJ1-2; size: once; V: TRBV25-1; CDR3: CASSEPGQSYGYTF
D: NA; J: TRBJ2-7; size: NA; V: TRBV3-1/TRBV3-2; CDR3: CASSQGRRVSYEQYF
D: TRBD1; J: TRBJ2-3; size: few; V: TRBV11-3; CDR3: CASSAGGGITDTQYF
D: NA; J: TRBJ1-5; size: NA; V: TRBV2; CDR3: CASSVDSNQPQHF
D: TRBD1; J: TRBJ2-3; size: NA; V: TRBV10-3; CDR3: CATTPGQGMADTQYF
D: NA; J: TRBJ2-1; size: NA; V: TRBV27; CDR3: CASSFRDDEFF
D: TRBD1; J: TRBJ1-6; size: NA; V: TRBV27; CDR3: CASRGDRGIFGNSPLHF
D: TRBD1; J: TRBJ1-3; size: NA; V: TRBV9; CDR3: CASSETGGGGNTIYF
D: NA; J: TRBJ2-3; size: NA; V: TRBV7-2; CDR3: CASSWSGLNTDTQYF
D: TRBD2; J: TRBJ2-3; size: NA; V: TRBV7-3; CDR3: CASSVLAGGTDTQYF
D: TRBD1; J: TRBJ2-1; size: NA; V: TRBV18; CDR3: CASSSGTVSYNEQFF
D: NA; J: TRBJ1-2; size: NA; V: TRBV7-6; CDR3: CASSLLGEGYTF
D: TRBD1; J: TRBJ1-5; size: NA; V: TRBV6-5; CDR3: CASGWDRGSNQPQHF
D: NA; J: TRBJ2-7; size: NA; V: TRBV12-3/TRBV12-4; CDR3: CASTPHPGYEQYF
D: NA; J: TRBJ1-1; size: NA; V: TRBV9; CDR3: CASSAGGGITEAFF
D: NA; J: TRBJ2-2; size: NA; V: TRBV6-2/TRBV6-3; CDR3: CASSYQRRSGAGTGELFF
D: NA; J: TRBJ1-2; size: NA; V: TRBV12-3/TRBV12-4; CDR3: CASSETARYGYTF
D: NA; J: TRBJ1-3; size: NA; V: TRBV7-9; CDR3: CASSLKGAGSGNTIYF
D: TRBD1; J: TRBJ1-2; size: NA; V: TRBV12-3/TRBV12-4; CDR3: CASSRDRGYGYTF
D: NA; J: TRBJ2-3; size: NA; V: TRBV11-2; CDR3: CASSLRGTSTDTQYF
D: NA; J: TRBJ1-2; size: NA; V: TRBV24-1; CDR3: CATSETTRGYTF
D: NA; J: TRBJ1-6; size: NA; V: TRBV7-3; CDR3: CASSFRAGHSPLHF
D: TRBD1; J: TRBJ1-5; size: few; V: TRBV2; CDR3: CASSPDRDQPQHF
D: TRBD2; J: TRBJ2-1; size: NA; V: TRBV24-1; CDR3: CATGGGSGSYEQFF
D: NA; J: TRBJ1-2; size: few; V: TRBV23-1; CDR3: CASSQSFRGRYYGYTF
D: TRBD2; J: TRBJ2-1; size: once; V: TRBV19; CDR3: CASSTTSAYNEQFF
D: NA; J: TRBJ2-1; size: NA; V: TRBV7-9; CDR3: CASSESSAEWDYNEQFF
D: NA; J: TRBJ1-1; size: NA; V: TRBV14; CDR3: CASSLRMGRMNTEAFF
D: NA; J: TRBJ1-5; size: once; V: TRBV7-9; CDR3: CASSLEAGIQPQHF
D: TRBD1; J: TRBJ1-6; size: NA; V: TRBV6-5; CDR3: CASRRQGWNSPLHF
D: TRBD1; J: TRBJ2-2; size: NA; V: TRBV5-4; CDR3: CASSGVQGALTGELFF
D: NA; J: TRBJ1-1; size: NA; V: TRBV13; CDR3: CASSPGRGDAFF
D: NA; J: TRBJ1-1; size: NA; V: TRBV18; CDR3: CASSPLMGSTEAFF
D: TRBD1; J: TRBJ2-1; size: once; V: TRBV24-1; CDR3: CATSGTGDNYNEQFF
D: NA; J: TRBJ1-1; size: few; V: TRBV28; CDR3: CASSLFDTEAFF
D: TRBD2; J: TRBJ2-3; size: few; V: TRBV7-9; CDR3: CASTELLGRGGSTDTQYF
D: NA; J: TRBJ1-5; size: NA; V: TRBV7-8; CDR3: CASSLEGGSQPQHF
D: NA; J: TRBJ2-7; size: many; V: TRBV11-2; CDR3: CASSLSTGSDEQYF
D: NA; J: TRBJ2-5; size: NA; V: TRBV4-3; CDR3: CASSQDFAGDQETQYF
D: NA; J: TRBJ2-7; size: NA; V: TRBV11-3; CDR3: CASSLEGGPHEQYF
D: TRBD2; J: TRBJ2-5; size: NA; V: TRBV5-6; CDR3: CASSGTSGRSWETQYF
D: NA; J: TRBJ2-1; size: NA; V: TRBV20-1; CDR3: CSASYYNEQFF
D: NA; J: TRBJ1-1; size: NA; V: TRBV5-1; CDR3: CASRIGGLDSTEAFF
D: NA; J: TRBJ1-5; size: once; V: TRBV28; CDR3: CASKLAHQPQHF
D: NA; J: TRBJ2-5; size: once; V: TRBV20-1; CDR3: CSASHSAAQETQYF
D: TRBD1; J: TRBJ2-1; size: NA; V: TRBV7-9; CDR3: CASSLGTGGEKDEQFF
D: NA; J: TRBJ1-5; size: NA; V: TRBV15; CDR3: CATSRVPQGIGNQPQHF
D: NA; J: TRBJ1-1; size: NA; V: TRBV30; CDR3: CAWSVGQNTEAFF
D: NA; J: TRBJ2-3; size: NA; V: TRBV5-6; CDR3: CASTHRGGSTDTQYF